This record concerns one TCR beta chain sequence. This entry comes from a study of blood T cell repertoires in COVID-19. The wider study: The samples span acute and convalescent COVID-19 from the United States, Italy and Spain. From T cells, B-cell-depleted T cells, or PBMCs came the material, which was cDNA or gDNA.

V lost 6 bases to trimming and J lost 5 bases, with 10 bases between them. This CDR3 has 12 residues. The V gene's germline CDR1 is ENHRY and CDR2 SYGVKD. Authors' analysis steps: Estimation of nucleated cell counts was performed using reference gene primer amplification. TCRdb keeps only in-frame clones here, not all; method: immunoSEQ multiplex PCR. D and trimming come from the DNA, and the V and J calls and clone size come from that table. The sample has roughly 100,000 clones; around nine tenths are singletons. The V and J genes are TRBV10-3 and TRBJ2-5; D unresolved. This receptor was obtained from a human donor in a cohort sampled during active COVID-19. The sequenced sample consisted of peripheral blood. In nucleotides, the CDR3 is TGTGCCATCAGCGAGACCCAGGAGACCCAGTACTTC. The encoded protein is CAISETQETQYF.